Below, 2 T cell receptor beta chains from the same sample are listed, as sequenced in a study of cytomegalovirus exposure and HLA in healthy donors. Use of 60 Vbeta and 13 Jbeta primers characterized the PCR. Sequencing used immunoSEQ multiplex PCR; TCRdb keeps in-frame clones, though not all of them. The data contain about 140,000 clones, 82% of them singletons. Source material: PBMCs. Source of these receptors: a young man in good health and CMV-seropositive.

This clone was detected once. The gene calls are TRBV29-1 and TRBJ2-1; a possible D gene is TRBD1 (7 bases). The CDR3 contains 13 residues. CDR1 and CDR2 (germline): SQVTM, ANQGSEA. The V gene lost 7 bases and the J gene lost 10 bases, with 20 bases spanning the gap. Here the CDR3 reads CSARDSRVGEQFF. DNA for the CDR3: TGCAGCGCGCGGGACAGCCGAGTAGGGGAGCAGTTCTTC.

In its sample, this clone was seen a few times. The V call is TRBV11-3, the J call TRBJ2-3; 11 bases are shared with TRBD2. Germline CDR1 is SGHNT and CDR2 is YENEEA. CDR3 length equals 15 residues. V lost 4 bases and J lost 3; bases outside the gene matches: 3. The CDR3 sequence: CASSSGTSGTDTQYF. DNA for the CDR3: TGTGCCAGCAGCTCCGGGACTAGCGGTACAGATACGCAGTATTTT.